This TCR beta chain was recorded in a study of blood T cell repertoires in COVID-19. Study details: Some COVID-19 samples were acute and others convalescent; all came from the United States, Italy and Spain. PBMCs, B-cell-depleted T cells, or T cells were the source of the cDNA or gDNA that made up the material.

The V end lost 3 bases, the J end lost 3 bases, and 12 bases lay between the germline ends. The CDR3 is made up of 14 amino acids. Germline CDR1 SGHAT, CDR2 FQNNGV. This clone was recorded a few times. Assay used: immunoSEQ multiplex PCR; TCRdb lists only in-frame clones, some missing. The sample has 51,000 or so clones; over 85% are singletons. The sequence came from a man older than 75 with acute or convalescent COVID-19. The chain combines TRBV11-2 with TRBJ2-7; D is undetermined. The specimen was peripheral blood. DNA for the CDR3: TGTGCCAGCAGCTTCGACGGGTACCTCTACGAGCAGTACTTC. Translated, it gives CASSFDGYLYEQYF.